This T cell receptor (beta chain) was profiled in a study of cytomegalovirus exposure and HLA in healthy donors. Study context: A prior study identified over 100 million unique TCR beta sequences from about 179 million T cells. Findings and limits, study-wide: Association of 16,951 TCR beta sequences with HLA alleles was found at 0.05 false discovery rate in a later analysis. Fewer N-insertions (relative to the approximately 700-donor mean) were reportedly seen in an Asian-associated ancestry cluster in a later analysis.

The PCR used 60 Vbeta and 13 Jbeta primers. Assay: immunoSEQ multiplex PCR; the TCRdb copy retains only in-frame clones and omits some. The sample consists of fewer than 250,000 clones, roughly 80% of them appearing once. This clone has just one count. Its antigen is as yet unknown. V trimming: 6 bases; J trimming: 5 bases; junction bases outside the gene matches: 5. CDR1 MDHEN and CDR2 SYDVKM come from the germline V gene. The CDR3 extends over 15 amino acids. The source of this sequence is a male donor in good health and CMV-seropositive. The sequenced sample consisted of PBMCs. This chain uses TRBV28 with TRBJ2-2, with 11 bases fitting TRBD2. The CDR3 protein is CASRTSGDFTGELFF. The CDR3 nucleotides are TGTGCCAGCAGGACTAGCGGGGATTTTACCGGGGAGCTGTTTTTT. The whole variable domain, remainder taken from reference TRBV28 and TRBJ2-2, is DVKVTQSSRYLVKRTGEKVFLECVQDMDHENMFWYRQDPGLGLRLIYFSYDVKMKEKGDIPEGYSVSREKKERFSLILESASTNQTSMYLCASRTSGDFTGELFFGEGSRLTVL.